This note documents a single T cell receptor (beta chain) sequence. This sample was taken from a study of blood T cell repertoires in COVID-19. Study-wide context: Nucleic acid was either cDNA or gDNA, and it came from T cells, B-cell-depleted T cells, or PBMCs.

Generated by immunoSEQ multiplex PCR, the TCRdb table keeps only in-frame clones and is missing some. The sample consists of approximately 270,000 clones, approximately 90% of them appearing once. Germline lookup yields CDR1 SQVTM and CDR2 ANQGSEA. Losses at the gene ends were 8 bases for V and 2 bases for J; bases not matched to a gene: 7. CDR3 length: 14 amino acids. V and J are TRBV29-1 and TRBJ2-3; 10 nucleotides agree with TRBD2. The source of this sequence is a man aged 25-40 years with acute or convalescent COVID-19. Material: peripheral blood. DNA of the CDR3: TGCAGCTCCCGGACTAGCGGATTCACAGATACGCAGTATTTT. Residues: CSSRTSGFTDTQYF.